This entry lists 8 T cell receptor beta chains sequenced from one sample in a study of blood T cell repertoires in COVID-19. Here immunoSEQ multiplex PCR was the method, and the copy in TCRdb shows in-frame clones only, minus some. The sample has about 400,000 clones; about 90% are singletons. The specimen sequenced was PBMCs or T cells enriched from blood (not recorded which). Receptors originate from a woman in her thirties who had recovered from COVID-19.

The rearrangement uses TRBV2 and TRBJ2-2; no clear D. The germline gives CDR1 SNHLY, CDR2 FYNNEI. V lost 2 bases to trimming and J lost 4 bases, with 8 bases between them. This CDR3 spans 14 amino acids. Here the CDR3 reads CASSELVLTGELFF. CDR3 sequence (DNA): TGTGCCAGCAGTGAACTTGTCCTCACCGGGGAGCTGTTTTTT. The whole variable domain, filled in from reference TRBV2 and TRBJ2-2, reads EPEVTQTPSHQVTQMGQEVILRCVPISNHLYFYWYRQILGQKVEFLVSFYNNEISEKSEIFDDQFSVERPDGSNFTLKIRSTKLEDSAMYFCASSELVLTGELFFGEGSRLTVL.

This chain uses TRBV28 with TRBJ1-2; D is perhaps TRBD1 (5 bases). CDR1 and CDR2 (germline): MDHEN, SYDVKM. Trimming shortened V by 3 bases and J by 2 bases, and 13 bases separated the two germline ends. The length of the CDR3 is 15 residues. The CDR3 here is CASSLAQEKNYGYTF. CDR3 DNA: TGTGCCAGCAGTTTGGCACAGGAAAAAAACTATGGCTACACCTTC.

The J gene is TRBJ2-7, the V gene TRBV11-3, with 7 nucleotides matching TRBD1. The CDR3 sequence is 14 residues long. CDR1 is SGHNT and CDR2 is YENEEA in the germline V gene. V lost 5 bases and J lost 2; bases outside the gene matches: 6. CDR3 amino acids: CASSPEGQTYEQYF. In DNA form, the CDR3 reads TGTGCCAGCAGCCCCGAGGGACAGACCTACGAGCAGTACTTC.

The genes are TRBV3-1 (or the pseudogene TRBV3-2) and TRBJ1-5, with 7 bases lining up with TRBD1. V was pared by 1 base and J by 5 bases, with 11 bases of the junction left unmatched. The germline V gene encodes CDR1 LGHDT and CDR2 YNNKEL (reference sequence). This CDR3 region has 17 residues. The CDR3 spells CASSQVLIQGSHQPQHF. The CDR3, as DNA: TGTGCCAGCAGCCAAGTATTGATACAGGGGAGTCATCAGCCCCAGCATTTT.

The genes are TRBV7-8 and TRBJ2-7; tentatively, D is TRBD1 (6 bases). V lost 7 bases and J 1 base, leaving 17 bases between the germline ends. The CDR3 consists of 15 residues. Germline CDR1 reads SGHVS; CDR2 reads FQNEAQ. The CDR3 DNA reads as TGTGCCAGCACCAAAGACAGGATCGGGTCCTACGAGCAGTACTTC. Translated, it gives CASTKDRIGSYEQYF.

Only a few counts were recorded for this clone. The chain couples TRBV9 to TRBJ1-2, with D unresolved. Trimming pared 3 bases from V and 7 bases from J, leaving 19 bases between. Germline V gives CDR1 SGDLS, CDR2 YYNGEE. This CDR3 is 15 amino acids long. The CDR3 reads CASSGSIDKDSGYTF. The CDR3 DNA follows: TGTGCCAGCAGCGGCTCGATAGATAAAGACTCTGGCTACACCTTC.

The rearrangement links TRBV7-2 to TRBJ1-2; 7 positions match TRBD1. The CDR3 totals 13 residues. Germline V gives CDR1 SGHTA, CDR2 FQGNSA. Trimming cost V 4 bases and J 8 bases; bases outside gene matches: 7. The CDR3, as DNA: TGTGCCAGCAGCTCCGACAGGGCATCAGGCTACACCTTC. It codes for CASSSDRASGYTF.

This clone was seen a handful of times. The CDR3 here is CASSLDLMRGGVTGELFF. DNA of the CDR3: TGTGCCAGCAGCTTAGATCTGATGCGGGGGGGCGTCACCGGGGAGCTGTTTTTT. The chain employs TRBV11-2 and TRBJ2-2; 9 bases agree with TRBD2. The CDR3 consists of 18 residues. V was clipped by 0 bases and J by 4 bases; unmatched bases: 9. Per germline, CDR1 SGHAT and CDR2 FQNNGV.